This entry describes one T cell receptor (beta chain). Its antigen is as yet unknown. This entry is derived from a study of PD-1 blockade in classical Hodgkin lymphoma. Noted time point: cycle 4 day 1 (C4D1), after less than seven weeks of nivolumab. Patients all relapsed after autologous stem cell transplantation, and there was variation in brentuximab vedotin exposure. From germline, CDR1 is GTSNPN and CDR2 SVGIG (reference sequence). Trimming took off 4 bases at V and 7 bases at J, with 14 bases between the two ends. The CDR3 spans 13 residues. The data were produced by immunoSEQ multiplex PCR, yet TCRdb's version contains in-frame clones alone and is incomplete. The sample contains 50,000 or so clones, nearly 90% of which appear only once. General study results and limits: A significant rise in TCR diversity was seen by C4D1 for CD4+ cells but not for CD8+ cells.

This rearrangement joins TRBV30 to TRBJ1-5; D is perhaps TRBD1 (5 bases). The source of this sequence is a human donor with classical Hodgkin lymphoma. This specimen was peripheral blood mononuclear cells (PBMCs), taken before the fourth cycle of nivolumab. CDR3 DNA sequence: TGTGCCTGGACTTTAGGGGTTGGGCAGCCCCAGCATTTT. Its translation is CAWTLGVGQPQHF.